This passage covers 15 T cell receptor beta chains from one sample sequenced in a study of CD8 T cells in Susac syndrome. It was with random hexamers that 0.5 to 1 ug RNA was reverse transcribed. One entry per CDR3 protein results from TCRdb running MiXCR on the immunoSEQ multiplex PCR reads. The sample gives some 180,000 distinct CDR3 sequences, about 95% of which show up once; 0.085% to 0.1% is in the top ten. The sample consisted of CD4+ T cells from PBMCs. The origin of the receptors is a human donor with Susac syndrome.

This clonotype occurred a few times. This chain uses TRBV5-1 with TRBJ1-5, with D maybe TRBD1 (5 bases). The CDR3 extends over 16 amino acids. CDR1 and CDR2 from the germline V gene are SGHRS and YFSETQ. The V gene lost 0 bases and the J gene lost 2 bases, with 12 bases spanning the gap. DNA of the CDR3: TGCGCCAGCAGCTTGGTCGGGGGAGGCGGCAATCAGCCCCAGCATTTT. This translates into CASSLVGGGGNQPQHF.

The chain has TRBV28 and TRBJ1-5; possibly TRBD1 for D (5 bases). The CDR3 extends over 15 amino acids. Germline loops: CDR1 MDHEN, CDR2 SYDVKM. V dropped 6 bases and J dropped 2 bases, with 14 bases sitting between them. The CDR3 sequence is CASRGTVGGNQPQHF. DNA for the CDR3: TGTGCCAGCAGGGGGACGGTCGGTGGCAATCAGCCCCAGCATTTT.

This chain links TRBV20-1 with TRBJ2-7; tentatively, D is TRBD2 (6 bases). CDR1 and CDR2 (germline): DFQATT, SNEGSKA (reference sequence). CDR3 length: 15 residues. Trimming pared 0 bases from V and 2 bases from J, leaving 14 bases between. The CDR3 DNA is TGCAGTGCTAGAGAGACGGGACTGCCAACCTACGAGCAGTACTTC. Translating gives CSARETGLPTYEQYF.

This rearrangement joins TRBV9 to TRBJ2-3, with D perhaps TRBD1 or TRBD2 (5 bases each). V shed 3 bases and J shed 7 bases, with 18 bases lying between them. The CDR3 contains 15 residues. Looked up from germline, CDR1 is SGDLS and CDR2 is YYNGEE. CDR3 nucleotide sequence: TGTGCCAGCAGCGAACTAGGGGCCCGGCTAAATACGCAGTATTTT. Protein product: CASSELGARLNTQYF.

This clonotype is a singleton in its sample. The chain couples TRBV29-1 to TRBJ1-2, with TRBD1 matching 7 bases. The length of the CDR3 is 12 residues. Trimming took 1 base from V and 10 from J; bases not matched to a gene: 6. Germline V lookup: CDR1 SQVTM, CDR2 ANQGSEA. In DNA, the CDR3 is TGCAGCGTTGAAGTAGGGACAGCCGACTACACCTTC. Its translation: CSVEVGTADYTF.

The chain combines TRBV3-1 with TRBJ2-2; perhaps TRBD2 as D (5 bases). Trimming removed 3 bases at V and 3 bases at J, with 8 bases between. CDR3 length: 14 residues. CDR1 and CDR2 from the germline V gene are LGHDT and YNNKEL (reference sequence). Here the CDR3 DNA reads TGTGCCAGCAGCCACATGCGGGACACCGGGGAGCTGTTTTTT. Translating it yields CASSHMRDTGELFF. Looking up the rest from reference TRBV3-1 and TRBJ2-2 gives the full variable domain: DTAVSQTPKYLVTQMGNDKSIKCEQNLGHDTMYWYKQDSKKFLKIMFSYNNKELIINETVPNRFSPKSPDKAHLNLHINSLELGDSAVYFCASSHMRDTGELFFGEGSRLTVL.

This clonotype was detected only once. The V and J genes are TRBV4-3 and TRBJ1-2; D gene unclear. Germline values: CDR1 LGHNA, CDR2 YSLEER. This CDR3 has 17 amino acids. V was cut by 0 bases and J by 3 bases, with 17 bases left in between. CDR3 DNA sequence: TGCGCCAGCAGCCAAGATACTGGCACCCCCCAAGACTATGGCTACACCTTC. Protein: CASSQDTGTPQDYGYTF.

V is TRBV7-2 and J is TRBJ2-3; 9 nucleotides line up with TRBD2. Germline CDR1 and CDR2: SGHTA and FQGNSA. Unmatched junction bases numbered 6, after V lost 2 bases and J lost 3 bases. CDR3 length: 16 residues. CDR3 region: CASSLRLAGATDTQYF. For the CDR3, the DNA is TGTGCCAGCAGCTTACGTTTAGCGGGAGCTACAGATACGCAGTATTTT.

V usage is TRBV20-1 and J usage is TRBJ2-5; 7 positions match TRBD2. V shed 0 bases, J shed 5 bases, and the junction held 9 bases outside the gene matches. This CDR3 has 15 residues. CDR1 and CDR2 from the germline V gene are DFQATT and SNEGSKA (reference sequence). The CDR3 here is CSARDRRGEGETQYF. CDR3 DNA: TGCAGTGCTAGAGATAGACGAGGGGAGGGTGAGACCCAGTACTTC.

This chain links TRBV12-1 with TRBJ2-3; no check of the table's D call, TRBD1, against the DNA was made. TRBV12-1 is termed a pseudogene. The CDR3 is made up of 12 amino acids. The DNA of the CDR3 is TGTGCCAGCAGCTTCCCGGCAGATACGCAGTATTTT. It is translated as CASSFPADTQYF.

J is TRBJ1-2 and V is TRBV6-2 or TRBV6-3, with a tentative D call TRBD1 (5 bases). The CDR3 extends over 15 amino acids. V was cut by 0 bases and J by 4 bases, with 12 bases left in between. Germline V CDR1 and CDR2: MNHEY, SVGEGT. The CDR3 loop is CASSYSNGASYGYTF. CDR3 in DNA: TGTGCCAGCAGTTACTCCAATGGGGCTTCCTATGGCTACACCTTC.

This rearrangement joins TRBV29-1 to TRBJ2-5; D may match TRBD1 or TRBD2 (5 bases each). Trimming took 8 bases from V and 8 from J, leaving 24 bases between them. Germline CDR1 is SQVTM and CDR2 is ANQGSEA. There are 14 residues in the CDR3. The chain's CDR3 is CSLTLGRADGTQYF. For the CDR3, the DNA is TGCAGCCTTACTTTGGGACGGGCAGATGGAACCCAGTACTTC.

The CDR3 region is CASSIAPGSSYNEQFF. The CDR3 DNA sequence: TGCGCCAGCAGCATAGCACCGGGTAGCTCCTACAATGAGCAGTTCTTC. V gene TRBV5-1 combines with J gene TRBJ2-1; D unresolved. This CDR3 region has 16 residues. CDR1 SGHRS and CDR2 YFSETQ come from the germline V gene. Trimming stripped 4 bases from V and 0 bases from J, with 14 bases between.

This rearrangement joins TRBV6-1 to TRBJ1-1, with 7 bases identical to TRBD1. The CDR3 is made up of 16 amino acids. V was pared by 3 bases and J by 6 bases, with 13 bases of the junction left unmatched. Per the germline V gene, CDR1 is MNHNS and CDR2 is SASEGT. The CDR3 DNA reads TGTGCCAGCAGTGAGCTTGGACAGGTTGGGTTCCCTGAAGCTTTCTTT. It is translated as CASSELGQVGFPEAFF.

The chain links TRBV23-1 to TRBJ2-1, with TRBD2 identical over 14 bases. TRBV23-1 is an ORF, and what it does is uncertain. The V segment lost 5 bases and the J segment 0 bases; nucleotides outside the gene matches: 9. The CDR3 extends over 19 amino acids. CDR3 region: CASSSGTSGGGSSYNEQFF. The CDR3 region has the DNA TGCGCCAGCAGTTCGGGGACTAGCGGGGGTGGGAGCTCCTACAATGAGCAGTTCTTC.